What follows are 4 T cell receptor beta chains derived from one specimen sequenced in a study of blood T cell repertoires in COVID-19. The protocol was immunoSEQ multiplex PCR, while the TCRdb copy is restricted to in-frame clones and leaves out a portion. The table records some 260,000 clones, 88% of them present only once. The specimen sequenced was peripheral blood. Every receptor here comes from a woman aged 40 to 50 who had recovered from COVID-19.

J is TRBJ2-1 and V is TRBV7-2, with D perhaps TRBD1 (6 bases). V gave up 7 bases and J gave up 0 bases, with 13 bases separating them. CDR3 size: 15 residues. From germline, CDR1 is SGHTA and CDR2 FQGNSA. The DNA of the CDR3 is TGTGCCAGCACCGTAGGGGGATACTCCTACAATGAGCAGTTCTTC. Protein product: CASTVGGYSYNEQFF.

The rearrangement links TRBV5-1 to TRBJ2-7, with TRBD1 identical over 7 bases. The CDR3 is 16 residues long. The germline V gene encodes CDR1 SGHRS and CDR2 YFSETQ. V was clipped by 0 bases and J by 2 bases; unmatched bases: 8. CDR3 amino acids: CASSLEGQTTPYEQYF. CDR3 nucleotides: TGCGCCAGCAGCTTGGAGGGACAGACAACCCCCTACGAGCAGTACTTC.

The genes are TRBV4-3 and TRBJ2-1; 9 bases match TRBD2. Germline lookup yields CDR1 LGHNA and CDR2 YSLEER. The CDR3 is made up of 16 amino acids. The ends lost 0 bases at V and 8 bases at J; junction bases unmatched: 8. The DNA for the CDR3 is TGCGCCAGCAGCCAAGATTGGGCGGGAGGGGCCGATGAGCAGTTCTTC. Encoded protein: CASSQDWAGGADEQFF.

V usage is TRBV7-2 and J usage is TRBJ2-7, with 7 bases lining up with TRBD2. This CDR3 is 15 amino acids long. Trimming took 1 base from V and 7 from J; bases not matched to a gene: 10. Germline loops: CDR1 SGHTA, CDR2 FQGNSA. The CDR3 DNA sequence: TGTGCCAGCAGCTTAGGGGGACGCCTGGGAGGGGAGCAGTACTTC. Amino acid sequence: CASSLGGRLGGEQYF.